This TCR beta chain was captured in a study of breast tumors, draining lymph nodes, adjacent tissues. Germline lookup yields CDR1 LGHDT and CDR2 YNNKEL (reference sequence). The CDR3 covers 16 residues. A note on this clonotype: Its antigen remains unknown. Given a much more abundant clone one base away, this may be a read error.

TCRdb fed the multiplex PCR reads into MiXCR, producing one record per CDR3 protein. This repertoire shows about 130,000 distinct CDR3 sequences, about 20% found once; its top ten account for roughly 3.6%. Samples came from axillary lymph nodes draining the breast cancer. General study results and limits: Tumors had less TCR diversity than lymph nodes, more than nontumor tissue. Findings are consistent with lymph node origin and intratumoral expansion of most tumor T cells. The lymph node origin of tumor T cells was framed as consistent with a hypothesis, not demonstrated.

The sample consisted of axillary lymph node tissue. The chain is built from TRBV3-1 and TRBJ2-7; 7 bases match TRBD2. This receptor was obtained from a female donor with breast cancer. Some clones in this sample may be carry-over from other donors' samples. Here the CDR3 DNA reads TGTGCCAGCAGCCCCGAGGAGGGAGGGAGCTCCTACGGGCAGTACTTC. It specifies CASSPEEGGSSYGQYF.